The entry below gives a single T cell receptor beta chain sequence along with its context. A CD45RA+ naive subset and a CD45RA-negative memory subset were split from CD4+ cells. These data originate in a study of shared clonotypes between healthy human individuals. Study-level background: A couple of female and three male donors aged 18 to 49 were enrolled.

Deep was the level at which the assay was run. Produced via immunoSEQ multiplex PCR; TCRdb's table is partial and in-frame only. This repertoire shows millions of clones, 90% to 95% found once; its top ten account for roughly 0.13%. The ends were cut back, 2 bases at V and 6 bases at J, with 14 bases in the middle. CDR1 and CDR2 (germline): MNHEY, SVGAGI. CDR3 length: 15 amino acids. Input material: naive CD4+ T cells sorted from blood. Specified subset: CD45RA+ positively selected. The TCR comes from a man aged 18 to 29 in good health. The V call is TRBV6-5, the J call TRBJ2-4; a weak D match, TRBD2 (6 bases). CDR3 sequence (DNA): TGTGCCAGCAGTTACGACTGGAGGGCCGGAAACATTCAGTACTTC. It translates to CASSYDWRAGNIQYF.